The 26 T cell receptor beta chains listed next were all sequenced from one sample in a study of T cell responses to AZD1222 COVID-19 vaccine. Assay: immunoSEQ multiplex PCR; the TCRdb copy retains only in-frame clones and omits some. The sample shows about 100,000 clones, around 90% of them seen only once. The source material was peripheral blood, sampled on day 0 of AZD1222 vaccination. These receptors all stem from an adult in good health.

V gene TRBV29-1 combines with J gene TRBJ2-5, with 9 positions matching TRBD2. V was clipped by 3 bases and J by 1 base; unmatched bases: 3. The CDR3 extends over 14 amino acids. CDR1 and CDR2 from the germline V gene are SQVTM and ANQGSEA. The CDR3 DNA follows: TGCAGCGTTGATCGGCGGGAGGGCCAAGAGACCCAGTACTTC. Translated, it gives CSVDRREGQETQYF.

This chain's CDR3 is CSVEGRPPNEQYF. CDR3 sequence (DNA): TGCAGCGTTGAGGGACGGCCCCCCAACGAGCAGTACTTC. The chain carries TRBV29-1 and TRBJ2-7; D may match TRBD1 or TRBD2 (5 bases each). There are 13 residues in the CDR3. Germline CDR1 and CDR2: SQVTM and ANQGSEA. Deletions cut 3 bases from V and 5 bases from J, with 14 bases between.

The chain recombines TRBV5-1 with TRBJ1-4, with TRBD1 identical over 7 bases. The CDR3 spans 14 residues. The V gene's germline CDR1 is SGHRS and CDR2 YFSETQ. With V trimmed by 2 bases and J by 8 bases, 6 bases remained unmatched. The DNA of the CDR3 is TGCGCCAGCAGCTTTAAGGGGGCGGAAGAAAAACTGTTTTTT. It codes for CASSFKGAEEKLFF.

The CDR3 region is CASSLDGTGTQPQHF. The CDR3 DNA reads TGTGCCAGCAGCTTGGATGGGACAGGGACTCAGCCCCAGCATTTT. The chain links TRBV5-4 to TRBJ1-5; 9 bases fit TRBD1. Germline V gene sequence: CDR1 SGHNT, CDR2 YYREEE (reference sequence). CDR3 length equals 15 residues. V gave up 0 bases and J gave up 6 bases; unmatched junction bases: 4. Complete variable domain (other parts from reference TRBV5-4 and TRBJ1-5): ETGVTQSPTHLIKTRGQQVTLRCSSQSGHNTVSWYQQALGQGPQFIFQYYREEENGRGNFPPRFSGLQFPNYSSELNVNALELDDSALYLCASSLDGTGTQPQHFGDGTRLSIL.

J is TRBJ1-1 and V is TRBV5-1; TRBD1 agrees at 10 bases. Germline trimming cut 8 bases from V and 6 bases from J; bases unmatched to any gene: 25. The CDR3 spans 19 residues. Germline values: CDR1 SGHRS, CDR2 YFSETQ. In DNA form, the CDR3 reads TGCGCCAGTACCAATAAAATCCTGCCAGAACGGGACAGGGGATCTGAAGCTTTCTTT. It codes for CASTNKILPERDRGSEAFF.

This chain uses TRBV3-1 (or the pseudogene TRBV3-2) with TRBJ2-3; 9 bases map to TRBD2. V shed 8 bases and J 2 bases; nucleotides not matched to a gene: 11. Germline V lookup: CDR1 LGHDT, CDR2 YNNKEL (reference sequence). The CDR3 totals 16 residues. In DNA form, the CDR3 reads TGTGCCAGCTCCCCCGGGATAGCGGGAGCCACAGATACGCAGTATTTT. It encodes CASSPGIAGATDTQYF.

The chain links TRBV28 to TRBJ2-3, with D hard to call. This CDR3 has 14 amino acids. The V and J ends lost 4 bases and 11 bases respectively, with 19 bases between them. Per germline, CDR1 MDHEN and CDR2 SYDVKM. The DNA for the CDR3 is TGTGCCAGCAGTTCCGAATCTAGGCGCCTAGGGCAGTATTTT. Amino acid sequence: CASSSESRRLGQYF.

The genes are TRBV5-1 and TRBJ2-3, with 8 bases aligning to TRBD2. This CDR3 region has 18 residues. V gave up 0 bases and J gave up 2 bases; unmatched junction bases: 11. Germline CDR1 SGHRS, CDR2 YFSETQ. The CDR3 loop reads CASSLAGLAGGHTDTQYF. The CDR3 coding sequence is TGCGCCAGCAGCTTGGCCGGTCTCGCGGGAGGACACACAGATACGCAGTATTTT.

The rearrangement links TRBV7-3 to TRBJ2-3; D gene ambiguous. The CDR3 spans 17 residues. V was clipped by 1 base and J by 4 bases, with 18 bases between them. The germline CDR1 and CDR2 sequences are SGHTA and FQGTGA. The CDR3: CASSLSPGAGSADTQYF. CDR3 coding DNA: TGTGCCAGCAGCTTAAGCCCAGGAGCTGGGTCGGCAGATACGCAGTATTTT.

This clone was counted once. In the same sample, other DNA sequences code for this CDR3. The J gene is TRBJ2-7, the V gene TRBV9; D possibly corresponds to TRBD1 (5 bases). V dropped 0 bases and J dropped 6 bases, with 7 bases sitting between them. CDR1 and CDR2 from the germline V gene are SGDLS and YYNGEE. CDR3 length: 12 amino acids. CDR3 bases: TGTGCCAGCAGCGTAGGACAGACCGAGCAGTACTTC. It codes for CASSVGQTEQYF.

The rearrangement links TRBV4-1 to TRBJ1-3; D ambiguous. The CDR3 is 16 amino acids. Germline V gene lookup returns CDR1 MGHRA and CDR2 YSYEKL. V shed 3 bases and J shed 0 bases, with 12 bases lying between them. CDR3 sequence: CASSHPVAGSGNTIYF. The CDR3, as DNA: TGCGCCAGCAGCCACCCCGTGGCGGGCTCTGGAAACACCATATATTTT.

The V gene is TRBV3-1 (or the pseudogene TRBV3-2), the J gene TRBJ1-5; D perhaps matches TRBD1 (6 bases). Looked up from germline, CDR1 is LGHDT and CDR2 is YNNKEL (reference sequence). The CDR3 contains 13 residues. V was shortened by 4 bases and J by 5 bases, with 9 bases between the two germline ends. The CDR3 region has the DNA TGTGCCAGCAGCCGAGGGGGGTATCAGCCCCAGCATTTT. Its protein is CASSRGGYQPQHF.

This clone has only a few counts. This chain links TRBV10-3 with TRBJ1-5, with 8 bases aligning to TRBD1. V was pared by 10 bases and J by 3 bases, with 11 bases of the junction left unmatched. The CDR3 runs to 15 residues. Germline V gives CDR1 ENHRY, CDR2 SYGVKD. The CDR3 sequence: CATRGGQAINQPQHF. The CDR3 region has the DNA TGTGCCACCCGGGGGGGACAGGCAATCAATCAGCCCCAGCATTTT.

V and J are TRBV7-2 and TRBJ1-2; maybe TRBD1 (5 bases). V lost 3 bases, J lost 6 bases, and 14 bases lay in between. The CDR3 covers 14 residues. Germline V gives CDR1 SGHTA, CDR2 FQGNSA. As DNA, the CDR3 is TGTGCCAGCAGCTTTTCAGGGTCGTGGGATGGCTACACCTTC. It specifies CASSFSGSWDGYTF.

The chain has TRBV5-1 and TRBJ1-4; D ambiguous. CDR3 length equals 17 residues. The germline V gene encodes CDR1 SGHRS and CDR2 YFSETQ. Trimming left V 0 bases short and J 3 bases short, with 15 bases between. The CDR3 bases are TGCGCCAGCAGCTTGGGTCTGACACCTCGGGCTAATGAAAAACTGTTTTTT. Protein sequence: CASSLGLTPRANEKLFF.

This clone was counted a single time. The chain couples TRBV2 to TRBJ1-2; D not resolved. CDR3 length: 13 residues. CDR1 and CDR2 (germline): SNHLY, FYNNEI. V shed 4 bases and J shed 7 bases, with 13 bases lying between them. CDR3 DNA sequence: TGTGCCAGCAGTGGAGCTTCAATAAGTGGCTACACCTTC. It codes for CASSGASISGYTF.

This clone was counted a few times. The chain's CDR3 is CASSLDGQGGWRNTEAFF. The CDR3 DNA is TGTGCCAGCAGCTTAGATGGCCAGGGGGGTTGGAGGAACACTGAAGCTTTCTTT. The V and J genes are TRBV11-3 and TRBJ1-1; 7 bases fit TRBD1. This CDR3 contains 18 residues. Trimming removed 0 bases from V and 1 base from J; junction bases left unmatched: 11. Germline V gives CDR1 SGHNT, CDR2 YENEEA.

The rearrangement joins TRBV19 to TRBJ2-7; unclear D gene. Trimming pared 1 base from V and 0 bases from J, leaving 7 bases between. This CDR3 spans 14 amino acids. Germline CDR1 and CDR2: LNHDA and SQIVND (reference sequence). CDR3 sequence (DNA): TGTGCCAGTAGTATAGCCCACAGCTCCTACGAGCAGTACTTC. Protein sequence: CASSIAHSSYEQYF.

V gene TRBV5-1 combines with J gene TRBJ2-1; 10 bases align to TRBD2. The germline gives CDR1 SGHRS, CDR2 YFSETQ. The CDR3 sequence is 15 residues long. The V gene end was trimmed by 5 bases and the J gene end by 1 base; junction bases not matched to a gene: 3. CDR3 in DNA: TGCGCCAGCAGTTCAGCGGGAGGGTCCTACAATGAGCAGTTCTTC. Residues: CASSSAGGSYNEQFF.

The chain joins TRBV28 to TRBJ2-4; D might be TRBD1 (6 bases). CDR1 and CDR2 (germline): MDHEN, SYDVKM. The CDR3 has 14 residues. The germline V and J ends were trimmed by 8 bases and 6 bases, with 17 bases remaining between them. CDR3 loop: CASGYPGAGNIQYF. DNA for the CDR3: TGTGCCAGCGGTTACCCAGGGGCGGGAAACATTCAGTACTTC.

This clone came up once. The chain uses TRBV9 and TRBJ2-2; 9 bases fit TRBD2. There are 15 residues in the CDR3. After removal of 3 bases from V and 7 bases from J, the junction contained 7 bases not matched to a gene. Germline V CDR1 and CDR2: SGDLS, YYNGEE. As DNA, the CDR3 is TGTGCCAGCAGCGGTAGCGGGAGAAGCCACGGGGAGCTGTTTTTT. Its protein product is CASSGSGRSHGELFF.

The CDR3 loop is CASSLEGGLIYEQYF. The DNA of the CDR3 is TGCGCCAGCAGCTTGGAAGGGGGATTAATCTACGAGCAGTACTTC. The chain has TRBV5-1 and TRBJ2-7, with a tentative D call TRBD1 (6 bases). This CDR3 region has 15 residues. CDR1 and CDR2 (germline): SGHRS, YFSETQ. V lost 0 bases and J lost 3, with 13 bases in between. Full variable domain (missing parts from reference TRBV5-1 and TRBJ2-7): KAGVTQTPRYLIKTRGQQVTLSCSPISGHRSVSWYQQTPGQGLQFLFEYFSETQRNKGNFPGRFSGRQFSNSRSEMNVSTLELGDSALYLCASSLEGGLIYEQYFGPGTRLTVT.

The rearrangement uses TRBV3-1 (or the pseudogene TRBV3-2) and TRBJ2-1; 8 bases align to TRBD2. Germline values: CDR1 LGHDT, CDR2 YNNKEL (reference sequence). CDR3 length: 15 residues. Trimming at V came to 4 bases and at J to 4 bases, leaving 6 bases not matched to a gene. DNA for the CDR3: TGTGCCAGCAGCCCCCGACTAGCGCAATACAATGAGCAGTTCTTC. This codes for CASSPRLAQYNEQFF.

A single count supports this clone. CDR3 sequence: CASSFTGQGYEKLFF. The DNA of the CDR3 is TGTGCCAGCAGCTTTACGGGACAGGGTTACGAAAAACTGTTTTTT. This sequence joins TRBV11-3 and TRBJ1-4; TRBD1 matches at 9 bases. CDR1 is SGHNT and CDR2 is YENEEA in the germline V gene. Losses at the gene ends were 3 bases for V and 8 bases for J; bases not matched to a gene: 7. CDR3 length equals 15 residues.

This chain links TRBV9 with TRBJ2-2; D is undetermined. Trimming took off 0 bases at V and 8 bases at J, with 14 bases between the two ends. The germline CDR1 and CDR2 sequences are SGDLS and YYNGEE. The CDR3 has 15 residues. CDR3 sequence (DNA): TGTGCCAGCAGCGTAGCGGCAGACCCGGCGGGGGAGCTGTTTTTT. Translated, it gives CASSVAADPAGELFF.

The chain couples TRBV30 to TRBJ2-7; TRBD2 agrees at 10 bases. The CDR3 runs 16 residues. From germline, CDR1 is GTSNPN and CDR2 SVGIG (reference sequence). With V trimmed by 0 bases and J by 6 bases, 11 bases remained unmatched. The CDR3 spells CAWSVCLAGASSEQYF. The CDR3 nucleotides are TGTGCCTGGAGTGTTTGTCTAGCGGGGGCTTCTTCCGAGCAGTACTTC.